Presented here are 26 T cell receptor beta chains from one specimen sequenced in a study of cytomegalovirus exposure and HLA in healthy donors. A multiplex PCR was run with 60 Vbeta primers and 13 Jbeta primers. Assay: immunoSEQ multiplex PCR; the TCRdb copy retains only in-frame clones and omits some. The data hold roughly 110,000 clones, with 82% observed a single time. Material for sequencing was PBMCs. These receptors all come from a man between 45 and 60 years old in good health and CMV-seronegative.

This chain uses TRBV13 with TRBJ2-1; 8 nucleotides line up with TRBD2. Germline CDR1 is PRHDT and CDR2 is FYEKMQ (reference sequence). The V gene end was trimmed by 5 bases and the J gene end by 9 bases; junction bases not matched to a gene: 9. The CDR3 spans 14 residues. The CDR3 DNA follows: TGTGCCAGCAGCCTTGGACTAGCCGGTAGTGAGCAGTTCTTC. Translation gives CASSLGLAGSEQFF.

The rearrangement uses TRBV6-1 and TRBJ1-6; the D gene is possibly TRBD1 (6 bases). V dropped 6 bases and J dropped 5 bases, with 14 bases sitting between them. Germline V gene data show CDR1 as MNHNS and CDR2 as SASEGT. This CDR3 region has 15 residues. The CDR3 region is CASRPGTGHNSPLHF. For the CDR3, the DNA is TGTGCCAGCAGACCCGGAACAGGGCATAATTCACCCCTCCACTTT.

The rearrangement uses TRBV28 and TRBJ1-5; possibly TRBD1 for D (5 bases). There are 13 residues in the CDR3. Germline CDR1 MDHEN, CDR2 SYDVKM. V gave up 3 bases and J gave up 7 bases, with 10 bases separating them. This CDR3 reads CASSFRVGQPQHF. The CDR3 bases are TGTGCCAGCAGTTTCAGGGTCGGGCAGCCCCAGCATTTT.

In its sample, this clone was seen a few times. This chain joins TRBV4-1 and TRBJ2-7; maybe TRBD1 (6 bases). The CDR3 covers 15 residues. The V gene's germline CDR1 is MGHRA and CDR2 YSYEKL. The V end lost 4 bases, the J end lost 1 base, and 14 bases lay between the germline ends. This CDR3 is CASSLETGSSYEQYF. CDR3 in DNA: TGCGCCAGCAGCCTCGAGACAGGCTCTTCCTACGAGCAGTACTTC.

This chain links TRBV7-2 with TRBJ2-5, with 7 nucleotides matching TRBD1. Trimming cost V 0 bases and J 5 bases; bases outside gene matches: 3. The CDR3 has 14 residues. From germline, CDR1 is SGHTA and CDR2 FQGNSA. CDR3 DNA sequence: TGTGCCAGCAGCTTAGCCGGGACAGACGAGACCCAGTACTTC. Amino acids: CASSLAGTDETQYF. Full variable domain (outside the CDR3, taken from reference TRBV7-2 and TRBJ2-5): GAGVSQSPSNKVTEKGKDVELRCDPISGHTALYWYRQSLGQGLEFLIYFQGNSAPDKSGLPSDRFSAERTGGSVSTLTIQRTQQEDSAVYLCASSLAGTDETQYFGPGTRLLVL.

This chain connects TRBV9 to TRBJ2-3, with a possible D match to TRBD2 (7 bases). The CDR3 length is 17 residues. Germline values: CDR1 SGDLS, CDR2 YYNGEE. V dropped 2 bases and J dropped 6 bases, with 22 bases sitting between them. The CDR3 region is CASSVARGGNRGDTQYF. The DNA of the CDR3 is TGTGCCAGCAGCGTTGCCAGGGGAGGGAATAGGGGGGATACGCAGTATTTT.

The J gene is TRBJ2-7, the V gene TRBV6-1; 13 positions match TRBD2. The CDR3 sequence is 14 residues long. From germline, CDR1 is MNHNS and CDR2 SASEGT. Germline trimming cut 8 bases from V and 6 bases from J; bases unmatched to any gene: 7. The CDR3 spells CASGLAGASTEQYV. The CDR3 DNA reads as TGTGCCAGCGGACTAGCGGGGGCTTCAACCGAGCAGTACGTC.

The chain carries TRBV19 and TRBJ1-5, with TRBD1 as a possible D gene (5 bases). Trimming cost V 8 bases and J 7 bases, with 21 bases left between them. The CDR3 has 15 residues. Germline assignment: CDR1 LNHDA and CDR2 SQIVND (reference sequence). CDR3 amino acids: CASLGGGLPKQPQHF. The DNA for the CDR3 is TGTGCCAGTCTCGGGGGGGGACTTCCAAAGCAGCCCCAGCATTTT.

V usage is TRBV9 and J usage is TRBJ1-4; D is possibly TRBD1 (5 bases). CDR1 is SGDLS and CDR2 is YYNGEE in the germline V gene. The V end was cut by 0 bases, the J end by 7 bases, with 10 bases between. CDR3 length equals 14 residues. CDR3 region: CASSVEQGGEKLFF. The CDR3 nucleotides read TGTGCCAGCAGCGTAGAGCAGGGAGGTGAAAAACTGTTTTTT. The full variable domain, its missing parts supplied by reference TRBV9 and TRBJ1-4, is DSGVTQTPKHLITATGQRVTLRCSPRSGDLSVYWYQQSLDQGLQFLIQYYNGEERAKGNILERFSAQQFPDLHSELNLSSLELGDSALYFCASSVEQGGEKLFFGSGTQLSVL.

This clone was observed a few times. The gene calls are TRBV19 and TRBJ2-1; perhaps TRBD1 as D (5 bases). The length of the CDR3 is 12 residues. Germline V gives CDR1 LNHDA, CDR2 SQIVND (reference sequence). V was pared by 3 bases and J by 12 bases, with 12 bases between. CDR3 sequence (DNA): TGTGCCAGTAGTATCCCTTTCCAGGGGCAGTTCTTC. Residues: CASSIPFQGQFF.

This sequence joins TRBV5-8 and TRBJ1-1; D uncertain. Trimming stripped 0 bases from V and 3 bases from J, with 6 bases between. The CDR3 extends over 13 amino acids. Germline CDR1 SGHTS, CDR2 YDEGEE. The CDR3 nucleotides read TGTGCCAGCAGCTTGGATCGAGACACTGAAGCTTTCTTT. Encoded protein: CASSLDRDTEAFF.

The rearrangement links TRBV9 to TRBJ2-1; 9 bases fit TRBD2. V gave up 6 bases and J gave up 6 bases; unmatched junction bases: 10. The CDR3 has 15 residues. Germline values: CDR1 SGDLS, CDR2 YYNGEE. Here the CDR3 reads CASTLPGLAGNEQFF. The CDR3 bases are TGTGCCAGCACTTTACCGGGACTAGCCGGCAATGAGCAGTTCTTC.

This clone was counted a few times. The chain uses TRBV5-1 and TRBJ1-5, with a tentative D call TRBD1 (6 bases). Trimming removed 1 base from V and 4 bases from J, with 6 bases in between. The length of the CDR3 is 13 residues. CDR1 is SGHRS and CDR2 is YFSETQ in the germline V gene. DNA of the CDR3: TGCGCCAGCAGCTTGCAGGGGAATCAGCCCCAGCATTTT. It specifies CASSLQGNQPQHF.

The chain carries TRBV27 and TRBJ2-7; a possible D gene is TRBD1 (5 bases). CDR3 size: 13 residues. CDR1 MNHEY and CDR2 SMNVEV come from the germline V gene (reference sequence). V lost 5 bases, J lost 4 bases, and 12 bases lay in between. As DNA, the CDR3 is TGTGCCAGCAGTCTCACCAGGGATTACGAGCAGTACGTC. Translating it yields CASSLTRDYEQYV.

This clone was detected a few times. V usage is TRBV12-5 and J usage is TRBJ1-5; the D gene is possibly TRBD1 (5 bases). This CDR3 comprises 14 residues. Trimming removed 6 bases at V and 4 bases at J, with 13 bases between. The germline gives CDR1 LGHNT, CDR2 FRNRAP. CDR3 in DNA: TGTGCTAGTGGGAACTGGGGGGTAAATCAGCCCCAGCATTTT. Encoded protein: CASGNWGVNQPQHF.

For the CDR3, the DNA is TGTGCCAGCAGCTTAAGGTCCCGGGAGCAGTACGTC. Encoded protein: CASSLRSREQYV. This chain links TRBV5-6 with TRBJ2-7; D is unclear. Germline V lookup: CDR1 SGHDT, CDR2 YYEEEE. V was pared by 2 bases and J by 7 bases, with 10 bases between. The CDR3 loop spans 12 amino acids.

V usage is TRBV4-2 and J usage is TRBJ2-1; D is uncertain. Per germline, CDR1 LGHNA and CDR2 YNFKEQ. With 1 base removed from V and 0 bases from J, the gap between germline ends came to 7 bases. The CDR3 runs to 15 residues. The CDR3, as DNA: TGTGCCAGCAGCCAAGTCAAGAGCTCCTACAATGAGCAGTTCTTC. Translating gives CASSQVKSSYNEQFF.

This clone occurred a few times. The chain links TRBV10-2 to TRBJ1-4; D is uncertain. With 2 bases removed from V and 3 bases from J, the gap between germline ends came to 10 bases. The CDR3 spans 15 residues. Germline lookup yields CDR1 WSHSY and CDR2 SAAADI. This CDR3 reads CASSEGGWSNEKLFF. CDR3 coding DNA: TGCGCCAGCAGTGAGGGAGGGTGGTCTAATGAAAAACTGTTTTTT.

This chain links TRBV18 with TRBJ2-2; 9 positions match TRBD2. The germline gives CDR1 KGHSH, CDR2 LQKENI. The CDR3 sequence is 15 residues long. The ends lost 3 bases at V and 6 bases at J; junction bases unmatched: 5. The CDR3 sequence: CASSPLAGRSGELFF. In nucleotides, the CDR3 is TGTGCCAGCTCACCCCTAGCGGGGAGATCCGGGGAGCTGTTTTTT.

This clone has more than one count but fewer than ten. The J gene is TRBJ1-1, the V gene TRBV7-2; tentative D call: TRBD1 (6 bases). Trimming shortened V by 4 bases and J by 1 base, and 13 bases separated the two germline ends. The CDR3 length is 15 residues. Germline V CDR1 and CDR2: SGHTA, FQGNSA. The CDR3 DNA reads TGTGCCAGCAGCTCCCGACGGGGGGCGAACACTGAAGCTTTCTTT. Protein product: CASSSRRGANTEAFF. The variable domain in full, with the rest retrieved from reference TRBV7-2 and TRBJ1-1, is GAGVSQSPSNKVTEKGKDVELRCDPISGHTALYWYRQSLGQGLEFLIYFQGNSAPDKSGLPSDRFSAERTGGSVSTLTIQRTQQEDSAVYLCASSSRRGANTEAFFGQGTRLTVV.

J is TRBJ2-7 and V is TRBV28, with TRBD2 identical over 12 bases. Trimming removed 6 bases from V and 2 bases from J; junction bases left unmatched: 5. This CDR3 is built from 15 residues. Looked up from germline, CDR1 is MDHEN and CDR2 is SYDVKM. The CDR3 sequence is CASSFGLAGPYEQYV. The DNA of the CDR3 is TGTGCCAGCAGCTTTGGACTAGCGGGACCCTACGAGCAGTACGTC.

The gene calls are TRBV19 and TRBJ2-5; 11 nucleotides match TRBD2. The germline V gene encodes CDR1 LNHDA and CDR2 SQIVND (reference sequence). Losses at the gene ends were 4 bases for V and 5 bases for J; bases not matched to a gene: 12. CDR3 length: 17 residues. This CDR3 reads CASSKGLAGGPWETQYF. The CDR3 DNA sequence: TGTGCCAGTAGTAAAGGCCTAGCGGGGGGTCCGTGGGAGACCCAGTACTTC. Together with reference TRBV19 and TRBJ2-5, the CDR3 gives the full variable domain: DGGITQSPKYLFRKEGQNVTLSCEQNLNHDAMYWYRQDPGQGLRLIYYSQIVNDFQKGDIAEGYSVSREKKESFPLTVTSAQKNPTAFYLCASSKGLAGGPWETQYFGPGTRLLVL.

The rearrangement uses TRBV4-1 and TRBJ2-5; the match to TRBD2 covers 9 bases. CDR1 is MGHRA, CDR2 YSYEKL, per germline. The CDR3 runs to 14 residues. V lost 6 bases and J lost 4; bases outside the gene matches: 6. In DNA form, the CDR3 reads TGCGCCAGCAGAGCCCTAGCGGGAAGAGAGACCCAGTACTTC. It specifies CASRALAGRETQYF.

The rearrangement links TRBV2 to TRBJ2-2; D ambiguous. The CDR3 has 15 amino acids. CDR1 and CDR2 from the germline V gene are SNHLY and FYNNEI. Trimming cost V 2 bases and J 1 base, with 8 bases left between them. CDR3 amino acids: CASSETMLNTGELFF. The DNA of the CDR3 is TGTGCCAGCAGTGAAACTATGTTGAACACCGGGGAGCTGTTTTTT.

The chain carries TRBV28 and TRBJ2-7; TRBD1 matches 7 bases. Trimming removed 6 bases from V and 1 base from J; junction bases left unmatched: 9. Germline V lookup: CDR1 MDHEN, CDR2 SYDVKM. The CDR3 has 15 amino acids. The CDR3 sequence: CASSWGQKPSYEQYF. CDR3 DNA sequence: TGTGCCAGCAGCTGGGGACAGAAGCCTTCCTACGAGCAGTACTTC.

The rearrangement joins TRBV19 to TRBJ1-1; 7 bases are shared with TRBD1. Unmatched junction bases numbered 5, after V lost 4 bases and J lost 0 bases. The CDR3 spans 15 residues. Per germline, CDR1 LNHDA and CDR2 SQIVND (reference sequence). The DNA of the CDR3 is TGTGCCAGTAGTAGGGGGGACAGCCTGAACACTGAAGCTTTCTTT. It is translated as CASSRGDSLNTEAFF.